The 24 T cell receptor beta chains listed next were all sequenced from one sample in a study of tumor-infiltrating lymphocytes in primary liver carcinoma (TCRdb year 2017). Sequenced on an Illumina HiSeq 2500. Using a constant-region primer and ProtoScript II reverse transcriptase, TCRbeta-specific cDNA was reverse-transcribed from 500 ng total RNA. Three nested multiplex PCR rounds, following a slightly modified ARM-PCR procedure, were used to build the TCRbeta libraries. The first two PCR rounds used multiplex TRBV1-TRBV30 forward primers with a Cbeta reverse primer, each for 10 to 11 cycles. TCRdb redid the processing of the public reads, applying fastp at Q25 and MiXCR, and retained in-frame beta chains. Every entry covers one CDR3 protein and lists the most common genes and DNA from its rows. Here the sample has about 35,000 distinct CDR3 sequences; roughly 70% occur a single time. Of the sample, roughly 15% is held by the ten largest clones.

Total RNA and DNA were co-extracted without cell sorting from approximately 20-30 mg of bulk tissue using the AllPrep DNA/RNA mini kit. Sequenced sample: liver tumor tissue from sampling region 4. The cell subset or site label, read with the paper, signifies: tumor region T4, right-lateral pole. The receptors were gathered from a man in his forties with primary liver carcinoma and hepatitis B virus infection.

To note about this clonotype: A much larger clone lies one base from this, so it may be a read error. The chain carries TRBV20-1 and TRBJ2-3; TRBD2 agrees at 8 bases. In germline, CDR1 is DFQATT, CDR2 SNEGSKA (reference sequence). V lost 8 bases, J lost 3 bases, and 22 bases stayed unmatched. The CDR3 is 18 residues long. CDR3: CSTTPLRGRNLRTDTQYF. The DNA for the CDR3 is TGCAGTACTACTCCCCTGCGCGGGAGGAACTTAAGAACAGATACGCAGTATTTT.

Comments on this clonotype: The junction differs from germline at one of its ends, possibly a read error. The V call is TRBV11-1, the J call TRBJ2-7, with D perhaps matching TRBD2 (6 bases). Germline V gene data show CDR1 as SGHAT and CDR2 as FQDESV (reference sequence). The CDR3 is 15 amino acids. CDR3 sequence: CASSLTESGEYEQCF. CDR3 nucleotide sequence: TGTGCCAGCAGCTTAACGGAATCGGGAGAATACGAGCAGTGTTTC.

The V call is TRBV6-2 or TRBV6-3, the J call TRBJ2-2, with D hard to call. Germline assignment: CDR1 MNHEY and CDR2 SVGEGT. Trimming shortened V by 7 bases and J by 5 bases, and 11 bases separated the two germline ends. The CDR3 extends over 13 amino acids. CDR3 amino acids: CASTPVVTGELFF. The CDR3 region has the DNA TGTGCCAGCACTCCGGTGGTGACCGGGGAGCTGTTTTTT.

This clonotype came up once. The chain recombines TRBV13 with TRBJ1-5, with no clear D. CDR3 size: 14 residues. Germline CDR1 and CDR2: PRHDT and FYEKMQ (reference sequence). The CDR3 DNA reads TGTGTCAGGAGCTTAGGAGGGTCTCGTCAGCCCCAGCATTTT. Its translation is CVRSLGGSRQPQHF.

About this clonotype: The junction does not match germline at one end; this may be a read error. The chain employs TRBV19 and TRBJ2-5; D might be TRBD1 (6 bases). CDR1 is LNHDA and CDR2 is SQIVND in the germline V gene (reference sequence). This CDR3 has 12 amino acids. CDR3 coding DNA: TGTGCCTGTCGACAGGCTGGGGAGACCCAGCACTTC. As protein: CACRQAGETQHF.

This clonotype came up a few times. The junction shows a germline mismatch at one end, possibly a read error. The chain employs TRBV4-3 and TRBJ1-2, with D unclear. The length of the CDR3 is 13 residues. Germline V gene sequence: CDR1 LGHNA, CDR2 YSLEER. The CDR3 loop is CASIQAGNYDYTF. The CDR3 DNA follows: TGCGCCAGCATCCAAGCCGGAAACTATGACTACACCTTC.

Comments on this clonotype: Without the conserved terminal phenylalanine or tryptophan, this CDR3 likely stems from a read error. The chain uses TRBV12-3 or TRBV12-4 and TRBJ2-7; D not certain. CDR3 length: 12 residues. CDR3 protein: CVSSFSAYEQYS. The CDR3 bases are TGTGTCAGCAGTTTCTCGGCCTACGAGCAGTACTCC.

The V gene is TRBV7-8, the J gene TRBJ1-3; D remains ambiguous. The CDR3 consists of 16 residues. CDR1 SGHVS and CDR2 FQNEAQ come from the germline V gene. V was cut by 9 bases and J by 1 base, with 19 bases left in between. This CDR3 is CARSHTYLQSGNTIYF. CDR3 DNA: TGTGCCAGGAGCCACACATATCTCCAGTCTGGAAACACCATATATTTT.

Note on this clonotype: An end of the junction does not agree with germline; a read error may underlie this. V gene TRBV5-1 combines with J gene TRBJ1-4, with D unresolved. The germline gives CDR1 SGHRS, CDR2 YFSETQ. CDR3 length: 15 amino acids. The CDR3 DNA follows: TGCGCCATCAGCTTGGATAGCCGACCGAATGAAAAACTATTTTTT. This encodes CAISLDSRPNEKLFF.

By share, this clonotype counts as large (0.1 to 1%). The chain uses TRBV29-1 and TRBJ2-2, with 9 nucleotides matching TRBD2. This CDR3 region has 15 residues. After removal of 4 bases from V and 0 bases from J, the junction contained 3 bases not matched to a gene. Germline V gives CDR1 SQVTM, CDR2 ANQGSEA. The DNA of the CDR3 is TGCAGCGTTGGGACTAGCGCGGCGAACACCGGGGAGCTGTTTTTT. This translates into CSVGTSAANTGELFF.

This chain links TRBV6-1 with TRBJ2-3; D not certain. Germline V gene sequence: CDR1 MNHNS, CDR2 SASEGT. V was clipped by 10 bases and J by 6 bases, with 11 bases between them. The CDR3 is 11 amino acids. CDR3 in amino acids: CATNHTDTQYF. CDR3 in DNA: TGTGCCACCAACCACACGGATACGCAGTATTTT.

As concerns this clonotype: A read error may account for a junction end that differs from germline. The CDR3 DNA reads TGTGCCAGCAGTCCCCGGACTAGCGGGAGAGCAGATAAGCAATTCTTC. Translating it yields CASSPRTSGRADKQFF. The chain combines TRBV6-2 or TRBV6-3 with TRBJ2-1; 13 bases fit TRBD2. CDR3 length equals 16 residues. Germline V gives CDR1 MNHEY, CDR2 SVGEGT.

A single count supports this clonotype. Sequence at one end of the junction differs from germline and may be a read error. The rearrangement links TRBV11-2 to TRBJ2-4; D not certain. Germline values: CDR1 SGHAT, CDR2 FQNNGV. This CDR3 is 15 amino acids long. CDR3 loop: CTSTTSTVAKNIQYF. The CDR3 DNA reads as TGTACCAGCACCACTTCGACGGTAGCCAAAAACATTCAATACTTC.

This clonotype was counted a single time. The rearrangement uses TRBV24-1 and TRBJ2-4; the match to TRBD1 covers 9 bases. The CDR3 contains 15 residues. CDR1 KGHDR and CDR2 SFDVKD come from the germline V gene. J lost 7 bases, V lost 9 bases, and 12 bases had no gene match. CDR3 in DNA: TGTGCCACCGATGATTCGACAGGGGGGGTGAACATTCAGTACTTC. Encoded protein: CATDDSTGGVNIQYF.

At least ten counts were recorded for this clonotype. No conserved phenylalanine or tryptophan is present at the end of the CDR3, so a read error is the likely explanation. This sequence joins TRBV10-3 and TRBJ1-5; D is unresolved. CDR1 and CDR2 (germline): ENHRY, SYGVKD. The CDR3 contains 14 residues. Deletions cut 6 bases from V and 6 bases from J, with 15 bases between. The chain's CDR3 is CAISEVLQGQPQHS. Written as DNA, the CDR3 is TGTGCCATCAGCGAGGTACTCCAAGGTCAGCCCCAGCATTCT.

Notes on this clonotype: A clone one base away is much larger, so this may be a read error. The CDR3 does not end in the conserved phenylalanine or tryptophan, so this is likely a read error. This chain links TRBV10-3 with TRBJ1-5; D is uncertain. V was clipped by 6 bases and J by 6 bases, with 15 bases between them. Germline CDR1 and CDR2: ENHRY and SYGVKD. The CDR3 is made up of 14 amino acids. The CDR3 sequence: CAISEVLRGQPQHS. Here the CDR3 DNA reads TGTGCCATCAGCGAGGTACTCCGAGGTCAGCCCCAGCATTCT.

CDR3 in DNA: TGTGCAACAGCCAAGGGGGGGGCAGGCCCCACCGGGGAGCTGTTTTTT. It translates to CATAKGGAGPTGELFF. The chain links TRBV4-2 to TRBJ2-2, with a weak D call TRBD2 (7 bases). This CDR3 is built from 16 residues. Germline V gene lookup returns CDR1 LGHNA and CDR2 YNFKEQ.

Concerning this clonotype itself: One end of the junction fails to match germline, which may point to a read error. This chain links TRBV5-4 with TRBJ2-2, with D possibly being TRBD2 (5 bases). The CDR3 totals 15 residues. Germline V gene lookup returns CDR1 SGHNT and CDR2 YYREEE (reference sequence). The DNA of the CDR3 is TGTGCCAGCAGCCGAAAAACGGCCCGCACCGGGGAGCTGCTTTTT. It codes for CASSRKTARTGELLF.

On this clonotype: At one boundary the junction diverges from the germline segment, which might be a read error. CDR3 in DNA: TGTGCCATCCCGGGGAGCTCCTATAACTCACCCCTCCGCTTT. It codes for CAIPGSSYNSPLRF. The rearrangement joins TRBV28 to TRBJ1-6; unclear D gene. This CDR3 region has 14 residues. Per germline, CDR1 MDHEN and CDR2 SYDVKM.

By share, this clonotype counts as medium-sized. The chain couples TRBV14 to TRBJ1-1; TRBD1 matches at 7 bases. V dropped 4 bases and J dropped 2; count of bases not matched to a gene: 10. This CDR3 region has 16 residues. The germline V gene encodes CDR1 SGHDN and CDR2 FVKESK. CDR3 sequence: CASSLERDRGNTEAFF. The CDR3 DNA is TGTGCCAGCAGCCTTGAAAGGGACAGAGGTAACACTGAAGCTTTCTTT.

By share of the sample, this clonotype is medium-sized. The CDR3 loop is CASSPHRGLWDQPQHF. CDR3 coding DNA: TGTGCCAGCAGTCCCCACAGGGGTCTGTGGGATCAGCCCCAGCATTTT. J is TRBJ1-5 and V is TRBV6-2 or TRBV6-3; 7 bases map to TRBD1. This CDR3 is 16 amino acids long. The junction had 12 bases not matched to a gene; V was cut back by 5 bases and J by 5 bases. Germline CDR1 MNHEY, CDR2 SVGEGT.

The gene calls are TRBV6-2 or TRBV6-3 and TRBJ2-7; no definite D call. The CDR3 runs 13 residues. Germline V gene sequence: CDR1 MNHEY, CDR2 SVGEGT. The V and J ends lost 5 bases and 3 bases respectively, with 11 bases between them. The CDR3 region is CASSADRHYEQYF. Here the CDR3 DNA reads TGTGCCAGCAGTGCCGACCGTCACTACGAGCAGTACTTC.

The V gene is TRBV6-5, the J gene TRBJ2-6; 12 nucleotides align to TRBD2. The V gene's germline CDR1 is MNHEY and CDR2 SVGAGI. The V gene end was trimmed by 5 bases and the J gene end by 1 base; junction bases not matched to a gene: 9. CDR3 length: 19 amino acids. The CDR3 loop reads CASSPPGTSGYSGANVLTF. The CDR3 DNA is TGTGCCAGCAGTCCACCCGGGACTAGCGGGTATTCTGGGGCCAACGTCCTGACTTTC.

A note on this clonotype: A much larger clone differs from this one at a single base, so this may be a read error. V and J are TRBV20-1 and TRBJ2-7; 9 nucleotides align to TRBD2. This CDR3 is 14 amino acids long. Germline V gene sequence: CDR1 DFQATT, CDR2 SNEGSKA (reference sequence). Trimming removed 2 bases from V and 6 bases from J; junction bases left unmatched: 8. The CDR3 DNA reads TGCAGTGCTAGACTTGCTAGCGGGAACTCCGAGCAGTACTTC. This encodes CSARLASGNSEQYF.